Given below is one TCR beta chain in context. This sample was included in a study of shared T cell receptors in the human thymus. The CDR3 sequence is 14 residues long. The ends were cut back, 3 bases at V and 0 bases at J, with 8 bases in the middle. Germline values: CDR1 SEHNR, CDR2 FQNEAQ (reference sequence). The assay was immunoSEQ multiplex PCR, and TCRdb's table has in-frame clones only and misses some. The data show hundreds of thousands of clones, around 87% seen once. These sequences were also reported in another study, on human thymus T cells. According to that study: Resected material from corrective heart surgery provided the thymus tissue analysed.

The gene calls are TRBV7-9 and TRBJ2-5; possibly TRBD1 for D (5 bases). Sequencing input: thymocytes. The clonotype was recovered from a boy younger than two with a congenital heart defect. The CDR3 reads CASSFDRNQETQYF. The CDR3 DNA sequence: TGTGCCAGCAGCTTCGACAGAAACCAAGAGACCCAGTACTTC. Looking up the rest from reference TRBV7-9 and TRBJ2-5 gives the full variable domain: DTGVSQNPRHKITKRGQNVTFRCDPISEHNRLYWYRQTLGQGPEFLTYFQNEAQLEKSRLLSDRFSAERPKGSFSTLEIQRTEQGDSAMYLCASSFDRNQETQYFGPGTRLLVL.